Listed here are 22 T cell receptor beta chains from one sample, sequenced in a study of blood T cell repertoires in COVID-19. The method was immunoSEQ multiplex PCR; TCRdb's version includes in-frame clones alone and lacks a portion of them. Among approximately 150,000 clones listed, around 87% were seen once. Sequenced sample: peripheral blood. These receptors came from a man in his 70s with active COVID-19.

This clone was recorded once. Written as DNA, the CDR3 is TGTGCCAGCAGCTCCTGGGGAGGAGGAAACAATGAGCAGTTCTTC. Translation: CASSSWGGGNNEQFF. This chain connects TRBV6-5 to TRBJ2-1; weak D call: TRBD2 (6 bases). There are 15 residues in the CDR3. The V end lost 6 bases, the J end lost 5 bases, and 17 bases lay between the germline ends. Germline lookup yields CDR1 MNHEY and CDR2 SVGAGI.

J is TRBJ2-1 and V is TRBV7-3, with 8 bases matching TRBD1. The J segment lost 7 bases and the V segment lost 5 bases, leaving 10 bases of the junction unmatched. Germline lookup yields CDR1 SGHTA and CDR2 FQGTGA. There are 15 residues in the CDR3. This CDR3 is CASSVRTGSRNEQFF. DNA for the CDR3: TGTGCCAGCAGCGTAAGGACAGGGTCGAGGAATGAGCAGTTCTTC.

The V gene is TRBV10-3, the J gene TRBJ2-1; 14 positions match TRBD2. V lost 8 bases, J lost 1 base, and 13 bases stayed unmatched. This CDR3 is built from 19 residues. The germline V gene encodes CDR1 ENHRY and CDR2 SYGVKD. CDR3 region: CAISSWGLAGAPSYNEQFF. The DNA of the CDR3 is TGTGCCATCTCCTCCTGGGGACTAGCGGGAGCCCCGTCCTACAATGAGCAGTTCTTC.

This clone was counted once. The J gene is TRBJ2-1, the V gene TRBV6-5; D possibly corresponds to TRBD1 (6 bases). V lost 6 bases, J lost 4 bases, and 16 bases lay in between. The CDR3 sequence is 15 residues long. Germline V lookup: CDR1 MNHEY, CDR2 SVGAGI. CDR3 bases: TGTGCCAGCAGCATCTCAGGGGTGGGGTACAATGAGCAGTTCTTC. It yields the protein CASSISGVGYNEQFF.

CDR3 in amino acids: CASSRAGSEKLFF. As DNA, the CDR3 is TGTGCCAGTAGTAGGGCCGGGAGTGAAAAACTGTTTTTT. The chain joins TRBV19 to TRBJ1-4; no definite D call. CDR3 length equals 13 residues. CDR1 LNHDA and CDR2 SQIVND come from the germline V gene (reference sequence). Trimming left V 4 bases short and J 7 bases short, with 10 bases between.

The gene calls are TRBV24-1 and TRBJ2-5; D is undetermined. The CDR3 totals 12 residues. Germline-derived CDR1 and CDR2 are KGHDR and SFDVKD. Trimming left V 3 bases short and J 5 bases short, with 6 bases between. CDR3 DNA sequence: TGTGCCACCAGTGATACATGGGAGACCCAGTACTTC. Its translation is CATSDTWETQYF.

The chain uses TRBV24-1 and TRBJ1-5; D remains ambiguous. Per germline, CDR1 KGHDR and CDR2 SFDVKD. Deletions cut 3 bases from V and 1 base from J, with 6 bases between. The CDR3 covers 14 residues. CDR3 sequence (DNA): TGTGCCACCAGTGATCCGGGGAGCAATCAGCCCCAGCATTTT. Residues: CATSDPGSNQPQHF.

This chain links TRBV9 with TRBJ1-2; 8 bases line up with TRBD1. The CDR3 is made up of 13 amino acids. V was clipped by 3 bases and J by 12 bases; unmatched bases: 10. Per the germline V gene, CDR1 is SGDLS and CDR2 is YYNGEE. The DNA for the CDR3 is TGTGCCAGCAGCGCCACGGTGACAGGGGCGGACACCTTC. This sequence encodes CASSATVTGADTF. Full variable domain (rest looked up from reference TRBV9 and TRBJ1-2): DSGVTQTPKHLITATGQRVTLRCSPRSGDLSVYWYQQSLDQGLQFLIQYYNGEERAKGNILERFSAQQFPDLHSELNLSSLELGDSALYFCASSATVTGADTFGSGTRLTVV.

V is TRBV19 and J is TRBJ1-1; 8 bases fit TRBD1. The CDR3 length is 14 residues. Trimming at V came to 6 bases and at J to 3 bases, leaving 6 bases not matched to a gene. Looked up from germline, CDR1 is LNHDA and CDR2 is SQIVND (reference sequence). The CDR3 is CASRPQGADTEAFF. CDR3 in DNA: TGTGCCAGTAGGCCTCAGGGGGCTGACACTGAAGCTTTCTTT.

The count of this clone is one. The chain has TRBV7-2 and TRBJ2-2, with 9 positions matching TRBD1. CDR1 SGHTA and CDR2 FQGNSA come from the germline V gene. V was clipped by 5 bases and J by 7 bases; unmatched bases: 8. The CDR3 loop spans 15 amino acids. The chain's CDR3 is CASSPRTGVYGELFF. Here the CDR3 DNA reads TGTGCCAGCAGCCCCCGGACAGGGGTATACGGGGAGCTGTTTTTT.

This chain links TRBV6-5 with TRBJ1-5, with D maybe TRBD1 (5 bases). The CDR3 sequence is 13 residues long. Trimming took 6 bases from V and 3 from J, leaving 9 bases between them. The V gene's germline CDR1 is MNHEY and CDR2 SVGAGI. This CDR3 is CASSWTNNQPQHF. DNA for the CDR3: TGTGCCAGCAGCTGGACAAACAATCAGCCCCAGCATTTT.

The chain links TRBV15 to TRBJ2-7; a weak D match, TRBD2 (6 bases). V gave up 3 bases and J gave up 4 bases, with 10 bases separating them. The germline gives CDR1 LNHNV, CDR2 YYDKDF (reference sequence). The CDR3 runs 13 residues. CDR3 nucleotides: TGTGCCACCAGCAGGGGGGGAGTTTACGAGCAGTACTTC. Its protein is CATSRGGVYEQYF.

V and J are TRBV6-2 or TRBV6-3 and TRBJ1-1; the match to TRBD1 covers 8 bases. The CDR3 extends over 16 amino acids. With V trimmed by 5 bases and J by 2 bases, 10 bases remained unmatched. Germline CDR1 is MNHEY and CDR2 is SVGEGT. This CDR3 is CASSPTPGQANTEAFF. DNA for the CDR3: TGTGCCAGCAGTCCGACTCCGGGACAGGCCAACACTGAAGCTTTCTTT.

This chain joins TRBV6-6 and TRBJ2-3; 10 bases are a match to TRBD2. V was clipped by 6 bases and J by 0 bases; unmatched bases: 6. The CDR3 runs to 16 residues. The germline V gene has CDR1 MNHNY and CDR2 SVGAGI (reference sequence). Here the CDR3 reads CASSGGTSASTDTQYF. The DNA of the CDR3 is TGTGCCAGCAGCGGCGGGACTAGCGCTAGCACAGATACGCAGTATTTT.

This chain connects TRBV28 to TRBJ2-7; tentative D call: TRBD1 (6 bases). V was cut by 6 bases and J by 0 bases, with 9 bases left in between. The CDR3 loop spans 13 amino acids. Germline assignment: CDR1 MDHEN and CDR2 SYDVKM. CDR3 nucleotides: TGTGCCAGCAGGACAGGAAACTCCTACGAGCAGTACTTC. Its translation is CASRTGNSYEQYF.

CDR3 DNA: TGTGCCAGCAGTTCAGGGGGCAAGGGGAATGAAAAACTGTTTTTT. It translates to CASSSGGKGNEKLFF. This sequence joins TRBV27 and TRBJ1-4, with 8 bases fitting TRBD1. Losses at the gene ends were 4 bases for V and 5 bases for J; bases not matched to a gene: 6. This CDR3 is 15 amino acids long. Germline lookup yields CDR1 MNHEY and CDR2 SMNVEV (reference sequence).

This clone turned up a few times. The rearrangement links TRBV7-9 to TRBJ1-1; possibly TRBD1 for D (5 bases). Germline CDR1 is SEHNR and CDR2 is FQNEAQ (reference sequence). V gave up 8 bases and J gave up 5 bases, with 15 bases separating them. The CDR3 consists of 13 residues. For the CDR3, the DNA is TGTGCCAGCCCAAACGAGGGGAGGACTGAAGCTTTCTTT. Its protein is CASPNEGRTEAFF.

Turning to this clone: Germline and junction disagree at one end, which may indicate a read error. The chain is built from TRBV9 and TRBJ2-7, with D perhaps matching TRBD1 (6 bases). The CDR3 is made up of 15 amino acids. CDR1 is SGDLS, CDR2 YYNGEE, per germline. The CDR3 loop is CASSVGGGPSHEQYF. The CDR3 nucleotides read TGTGCCAGCAGCGTAGGAGGGGGTCCCTCCCACGAGCAGTACTTC.

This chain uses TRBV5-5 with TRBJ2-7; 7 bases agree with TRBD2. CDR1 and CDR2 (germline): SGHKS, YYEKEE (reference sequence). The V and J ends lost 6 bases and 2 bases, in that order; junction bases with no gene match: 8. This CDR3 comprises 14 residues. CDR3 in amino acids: CASNYRGGPYEQYF. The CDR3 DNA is TGTGCCAGCAACTACCGCGGGGGTCCCTACGAGCAGTACTTC.

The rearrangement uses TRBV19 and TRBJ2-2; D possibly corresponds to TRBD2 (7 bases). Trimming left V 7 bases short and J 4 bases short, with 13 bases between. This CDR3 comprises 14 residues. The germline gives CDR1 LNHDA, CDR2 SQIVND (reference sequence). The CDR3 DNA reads TGTGCCAGTAAGGGGGGGCTGAGCACCGGGGAGCTGTTTTTT. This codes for CASKGGLSTGELFF.

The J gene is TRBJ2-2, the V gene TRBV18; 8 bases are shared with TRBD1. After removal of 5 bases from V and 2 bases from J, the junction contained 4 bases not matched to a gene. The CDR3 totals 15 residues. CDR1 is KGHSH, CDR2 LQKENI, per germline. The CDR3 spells CASSSDRVNTGELFF. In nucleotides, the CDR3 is TGTGCCAGCTCATCGGACAGGGTCAACACCGGGGAGCTGTTTTTT.

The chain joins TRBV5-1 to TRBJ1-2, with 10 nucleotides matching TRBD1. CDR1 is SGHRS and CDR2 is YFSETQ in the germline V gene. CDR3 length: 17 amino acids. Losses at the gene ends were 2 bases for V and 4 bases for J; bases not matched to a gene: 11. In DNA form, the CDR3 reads TGCGCCAGCAGCTTCACCGGGACAGGGGTTATTTCCTATGGCTACACCTTC. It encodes CASSFTGTGVISYGYTF.